The entry below gives a single T cell receptor (beta chain) sequence along with its context. Antigen: not known. Unique molecular identifiers were built into the TCR beta cDNA libraries. The T cell input of roughly 0.9 to 11 million gave roughly 500,000 cDNA molecules. TCRdb passed the PCR reads through MiXCR, listing each CDR3 protein once. The sample lists more than 450,000 distinct CDR3 sequences, about 40% occurring once. The CDR3 consists of 14 residues. This entry is derived from a study of post-analysis software for immune sequencing data. Study information: Progressive-relapsing, secondary progressive and relapsing-remitting multiple sclerosis were among the disease courses included. Findings and caveats of the study: Co-batched samples clustered tightly together by F measure. Controls showed significantly higher normalized Chao1 diversity than did multiple sclerosis patients. Roughly five TRBV segments appeared more often in patients than in controls, and TRBV5-6, TRBV5-1 and TRBV20-1 were among these.

The chain has TRBV12-3 or TRBV12-4 and TRBJ2-4; TRBD2 agrees at 12 bases. The J call may be faulty, since TRBJ2-7 better matches the DNA end. Sequencing was performed on blood. The source of this sequence is a girl aged 5 to 17 with multiple sclerosis. The CDR3, as DNA: TGTGCCAGCAGTTTAACTAGCGGGAGGAACGAGCAGTACTTC. Amino acid sequence: CASSLTSGRNEQYF.